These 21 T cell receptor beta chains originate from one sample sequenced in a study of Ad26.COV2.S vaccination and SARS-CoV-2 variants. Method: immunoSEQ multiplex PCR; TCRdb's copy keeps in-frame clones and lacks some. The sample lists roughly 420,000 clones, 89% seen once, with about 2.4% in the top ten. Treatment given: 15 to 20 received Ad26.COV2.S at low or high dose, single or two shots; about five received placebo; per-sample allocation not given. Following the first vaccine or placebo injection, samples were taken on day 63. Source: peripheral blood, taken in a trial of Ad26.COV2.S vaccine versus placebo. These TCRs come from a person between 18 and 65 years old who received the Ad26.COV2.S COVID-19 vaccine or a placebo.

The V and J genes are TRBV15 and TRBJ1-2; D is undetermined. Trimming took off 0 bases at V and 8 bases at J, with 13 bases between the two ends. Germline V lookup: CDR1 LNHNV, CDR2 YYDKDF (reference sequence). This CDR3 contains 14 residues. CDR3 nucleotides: TGTGCCACCAGCAGAGAGGGCTTCGGGTTGGGCTACACCTTC. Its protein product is CATSREGFGLGYTF. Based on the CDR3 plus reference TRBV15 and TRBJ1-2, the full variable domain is DAMVIQNPRYQVTQFGKPVTLSCSQTLNHNVMYWYQQKSSQAPKLLFHYYDKDFNNEADTPDNFQSRRPNTSFCFLDIRSPGLGDTAMYLCATSREGFGLGYTFGSGTRLTVV.

This CDR3 reads CAVGEGGGYTF. CDR3 nucleotide sequence: TGTGCCGTCGGGGAGGGCGGGGGCTACACCTTC. The chain has TRBV6-5 and TRBJ1-2; D is ambiguous. CDR1 and CDR2 from the germline V gene are MNHEY and SVGAGI. With 11 bases removed from V and 8 bases from J, the gap between germline ends came to 15 bases. This CDR3 contains 11 residues.

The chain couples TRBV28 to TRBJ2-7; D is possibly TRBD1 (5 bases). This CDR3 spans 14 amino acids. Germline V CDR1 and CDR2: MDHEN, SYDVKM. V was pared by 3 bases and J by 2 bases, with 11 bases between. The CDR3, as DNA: TGTGCCAGCAGTTTGAGATTCAGGGCCTACGAGCAGTACTTC. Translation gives CASSLRFRAYEQYF.

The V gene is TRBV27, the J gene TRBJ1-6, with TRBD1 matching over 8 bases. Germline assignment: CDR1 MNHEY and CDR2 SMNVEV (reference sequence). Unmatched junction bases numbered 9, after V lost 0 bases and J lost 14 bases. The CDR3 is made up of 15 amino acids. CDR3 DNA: TGTGCCAGCAGTTTATCTCGGACAGGGAACCAGGCCCTCCACTTT. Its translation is CASSLSRTGNQALHF.

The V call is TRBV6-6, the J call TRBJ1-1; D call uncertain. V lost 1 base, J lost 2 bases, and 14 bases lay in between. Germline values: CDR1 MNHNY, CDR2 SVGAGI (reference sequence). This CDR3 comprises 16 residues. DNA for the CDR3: TGTGCCAGCAGTTACTATCAGGTCCCCTTAAACACTGAAGCTTTCTTT. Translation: CASSYYQVPLNTEAFF.

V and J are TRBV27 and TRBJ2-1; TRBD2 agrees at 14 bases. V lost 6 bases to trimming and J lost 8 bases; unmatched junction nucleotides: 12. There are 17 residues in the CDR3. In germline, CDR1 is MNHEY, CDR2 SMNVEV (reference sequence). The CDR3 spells CASSLGGLAGVWDEQFF. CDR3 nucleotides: TGTGCCAGCAGCTTAGGGGGACTAGCGGGAGTATGGGATGAGCAGTTCTTC.

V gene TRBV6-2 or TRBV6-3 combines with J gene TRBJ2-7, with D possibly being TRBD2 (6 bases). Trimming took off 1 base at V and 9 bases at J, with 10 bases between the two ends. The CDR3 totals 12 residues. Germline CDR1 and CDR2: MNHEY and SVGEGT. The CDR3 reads CASSYWRAGQYF. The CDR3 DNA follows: TGTGCCAGCAGTTACTGGAGGGCTGGGCAGTACTTC.

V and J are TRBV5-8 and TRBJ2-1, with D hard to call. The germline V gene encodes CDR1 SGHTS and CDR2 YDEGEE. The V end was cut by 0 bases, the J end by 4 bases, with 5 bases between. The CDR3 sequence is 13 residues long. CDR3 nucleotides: TGTGCCAGCAGCTTGGGTACGTACAATGAGCAGTTCTTC. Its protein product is CASSLGTYNEQFF.

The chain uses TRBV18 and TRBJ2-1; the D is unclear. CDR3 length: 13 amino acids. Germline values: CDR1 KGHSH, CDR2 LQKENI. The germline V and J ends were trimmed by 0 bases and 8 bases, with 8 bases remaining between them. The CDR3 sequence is CASSPPGFHEQFF. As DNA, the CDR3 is TGTGCCAGCTCACCACCGGGGTTTCATGAGCAGTTCTTC.

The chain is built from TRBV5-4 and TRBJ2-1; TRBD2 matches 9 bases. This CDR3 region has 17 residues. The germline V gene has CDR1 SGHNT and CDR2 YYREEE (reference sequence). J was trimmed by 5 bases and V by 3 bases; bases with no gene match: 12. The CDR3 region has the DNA TGTGCCAGCAGCTCCACCCACGGGACTAGCCTAAACAATGAGCAGTTCTTC. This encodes CASSSTHGTSLNNEQFF. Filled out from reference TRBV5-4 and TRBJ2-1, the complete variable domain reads ETGVTQSPTHLIKTRGQQVTLRCSSQSGHNTVSWYQQALGQGPQFIFQYYREEENGRGNFPPRFSGLQFPNYSSELNVNALELDDSALYLCASSSTHGTSLNNEQFFGPGTRLTVL.

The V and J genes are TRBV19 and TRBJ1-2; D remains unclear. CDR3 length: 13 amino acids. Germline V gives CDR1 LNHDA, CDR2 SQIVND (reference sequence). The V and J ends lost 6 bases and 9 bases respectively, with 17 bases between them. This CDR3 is CASSQSSWLSYTF. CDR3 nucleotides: TGTGCCAGTAGCCAAAGTTCGTGGTTGAGCTACACCTTC.

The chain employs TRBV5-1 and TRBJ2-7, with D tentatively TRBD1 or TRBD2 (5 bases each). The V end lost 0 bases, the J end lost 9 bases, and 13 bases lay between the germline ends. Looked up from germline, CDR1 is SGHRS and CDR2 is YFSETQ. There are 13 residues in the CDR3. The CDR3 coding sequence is TGCGCCAGCAGCTTGGGAAGGGACGCTATGCAGTACTTC. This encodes CASSLGRDAMQYF. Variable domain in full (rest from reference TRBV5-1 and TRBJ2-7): KAGVTQTPRYLIKTRGQQVTLSCSPISGHRSVSWYQQTPGQGLQFLFEYFSETQRNKGNFPGRFSGRQFSNSRSEMNVSTLELGDSALYLCASSLGRDAMQYFGPGTRLTVT.

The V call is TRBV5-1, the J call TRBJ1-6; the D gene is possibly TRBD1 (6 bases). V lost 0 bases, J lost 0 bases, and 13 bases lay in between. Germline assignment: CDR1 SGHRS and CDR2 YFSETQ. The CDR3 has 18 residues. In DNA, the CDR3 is TGCGCCAGCAGCTTGGATGCTGGGGGCCGCTCCTATAATTCACCCCTCCACTTT. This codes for CASSLDAGGRSYNSPLHF.

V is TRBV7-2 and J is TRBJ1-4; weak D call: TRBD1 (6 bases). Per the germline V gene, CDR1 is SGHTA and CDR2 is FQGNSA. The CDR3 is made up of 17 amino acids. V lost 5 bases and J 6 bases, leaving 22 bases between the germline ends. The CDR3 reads CASSPTFSGGGYEKLFF. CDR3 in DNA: TGTGCCAGCAGCCCCACCTTTTCCGGGGGCGGGTATGAAAAACTGTTTTTT.

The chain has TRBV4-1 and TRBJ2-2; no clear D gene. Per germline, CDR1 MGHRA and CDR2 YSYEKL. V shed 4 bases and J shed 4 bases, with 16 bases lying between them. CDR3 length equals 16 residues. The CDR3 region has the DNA TGCGCCAGCAGCCCCCTACCCTGGCGCGTCACCGGGGAGCTGTTTTTT. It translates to CASSPLPWRVTGELFF.

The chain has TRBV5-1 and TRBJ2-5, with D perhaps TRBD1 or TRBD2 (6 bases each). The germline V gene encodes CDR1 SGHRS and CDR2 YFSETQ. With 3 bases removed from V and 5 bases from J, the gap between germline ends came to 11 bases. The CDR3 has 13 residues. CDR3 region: CASSSPGGETQYF. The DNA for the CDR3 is TGCGCCAGCAGCTCTCCCGGGGGCGAGACCCAGTACTTC.

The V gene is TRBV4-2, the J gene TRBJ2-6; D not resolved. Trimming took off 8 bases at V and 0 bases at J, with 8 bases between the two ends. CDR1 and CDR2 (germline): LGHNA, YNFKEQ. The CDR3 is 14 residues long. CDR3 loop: CASLQSSGANVLTF. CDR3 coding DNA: TGTGCCAGCCTACAGAGCTCTGGGGCCAACGTCCTGACTTTC.

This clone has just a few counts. The CDR3 spells CAIRGQEQDYGYTF. In DNA, the CDR3 is TGTGCCATCAGGGGACAGGAACAGGACTATGGCTACACCTTC. The gene calls are TRBV10-3 and TRBJ1-2; 8 positions match TRBD1. The CDR3 runs 14 residues. From germline, CDR1 is ENHRY and CDR2 SYGVKD. Trimming at V came to 6 bases and at J to 3 bases, leaving 6 bases not matched to a gene.

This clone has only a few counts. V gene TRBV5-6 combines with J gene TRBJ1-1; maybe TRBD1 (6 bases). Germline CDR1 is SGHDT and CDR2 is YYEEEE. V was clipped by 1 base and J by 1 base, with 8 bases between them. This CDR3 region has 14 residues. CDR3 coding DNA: TGTGCCAGCAGCTTGTGGGGGGCGAACACTGAAGCTTTCTTT. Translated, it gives CASSLWGANTEAFF.

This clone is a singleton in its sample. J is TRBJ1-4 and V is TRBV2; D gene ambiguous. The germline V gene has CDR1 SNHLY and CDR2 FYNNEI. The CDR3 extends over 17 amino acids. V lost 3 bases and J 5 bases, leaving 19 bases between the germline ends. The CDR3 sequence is CASSDRILRSTNEKLFF. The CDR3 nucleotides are TGTGCCAGCAGTGACCGCATTCTCCGCAGTACGAATGAAAAACTGTTTTTT.

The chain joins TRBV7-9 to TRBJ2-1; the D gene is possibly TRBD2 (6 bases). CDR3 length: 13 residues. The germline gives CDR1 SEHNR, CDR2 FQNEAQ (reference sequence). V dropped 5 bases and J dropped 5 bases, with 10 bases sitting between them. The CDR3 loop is CASSTGSHNEQFF. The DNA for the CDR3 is TGTGCCAGCAGCACCGGGAGTCACAATGAGCAGTTCTTC.